The present entry profiles one T cell receptor (beta chain) with its context. Its target is not known. The CDR3 has 13 amino acids. The germline CDR1 and CDR2 sequences are GTSNPN and SVGIG (reference sequence). Deletions cut 2 bases from V and 2 bases from J, with 9 bases between. Going into DNA extraction, samples held about 1-10 million cryopreserved PBMC. With survey level as its setting, the immunoSEQ assay was v3.0. Generated by immunoSEQ multiplex PCR, the TCRdb table keeps only in-frame clones and is missing some. The sample lists 11,000 to 15,000 clones, around 76% seen once, with about 27% in the top ten. This specimen comes from a study of long-term antiretroviral therapy in people with HIV. Findings and limits, study-wide: ART was followed by higher diversity that remained below transplant donor controls.

The sequence was collected from a man aged 40-55 years with HIV. The input for sequencing was unsorted PBMCs, taken 3.1 years after starting antiretroviral therapy. The gene calls are TRBV30 and TRBJ2-5, with D unclear. The CDR3 loop reads CAWSRDRQETQYF. CDR3 DNA sequence: TGTGCCTGGAGTAGGGATAGGCAAGAGACCCAGTACTTC.